The source of this T cell receptor beta chain is a study of blood T cell repertoires in COVID-19. Whole-study context: Sites in the United States, Italy and Spain provided acute and convalescent COVID-19 samples. Sample material is recorded as cDNA or gDNA derived from T cells, B-cell-depleted T cells, or PBMCs.

Germline-derived CDR1 and CDR2 are LNHNV and YYDKDF (reference sequence). The CDR3 spans 13 residues. With 4 bases removed from V and 2 bases from J, the gap between germline ends came to 8 bases. This clone was seen once. In the authors' methods: It was from reference gene primer amplification that nucleated cell counts were estimated. This table comes from immunoSEQ multiplex PCR, and its TCRdb copy is limited to in-frame clones, with some not included. The V and J calls and clone size come from that table; D and trimming were worked out from the DNA. The data show approximately 250,000 clones, with 70% to 90% seen just once and 1.5% to 2% held by the top ten.

Sequencing used peripheral blood. The chain combines TRBV15 with TRBJ1-2; D not certain. This receptor was identified in a man under 40 with active or convalescent COVID-19. CDR3 amino acids: CATSKQINYGYTF. In DNA form, the CDR3 reads TGTGCCACCAGCAAACAGATAAACTATGGCTACACCTTC.